This is a list of T cell receptor beta chains from one sample in a study of OX40 agonist ivuxolimab in advanced cancers. The assay was immunoSEQ multiplex PCR, and TCRdb's table has in-frame clones only and misses some. The table includes some 50,000 clones, roughly 90% detected once. Sequenced here: CD4+ or CD8+ T cells sorted from blood, sampled in a trial of the OX40 agonist ivuxolimab. The receptor source for this set is an adult with an advanced solid tumor such as melanoma, head and neck, liver or kidney cancer. The CDR3 runs from the conserved cysteine through the conserved F or W. D genes are given only for firm matches. Not all rows give a size; the values are once, few, many and, for expanded clones, a class.

j_gene,abundance,v_gene,d_gene,CDR3nt,CDR3aa
TRBJ2-3,.,TRBV9,.,TGTGCCAGCTCAGACGGGGCCTCCACAGATACGCAGTATTTT,CASSDGASTDTQYF
TRBJ1-5,.,TRBV2,.,TGTGCCAGCAGTGAAGAAGGGTGGGAAAATCAGCCCCAGCATTTT,CASSEEGWENQPQHF
TRBJ1-1,.,TRBV13,.,TGTGCCAGCAGCTCCCACCAGGGTAGCACTGAAGCTTTCTTT,CASSSHQGSTEAFF
TRBJ2-7,few,TRBV6-1,.,TGTGCCAGCCACGACAGGAACGAGCAGTACTTC,CASHDRNEQYF
TRBJ2-1,.,TRBV6-5,.,TGTGCCAGCAGTTCCGTTTTGGGCAGGCCTCACAATGAGCAGTTCTTC,CASSSVLGRPHNEQFF
TRBJ2-1,.,TRBV6-5,TRBD2,TGTGCCAGCAGTTACGCTAGCGGGGGGGCAGATGAGCAGTTCTTC,CASSYASGGADEQFF
TRBJ2-2,.,TRBV27,TRBD1,TGTGCCAGCACCTCGCAGACAGGGATATACACCGGGGAGCTGTTTTTT,CASTSQTGIYTGELFF
TRBJ2-7,once,TRBV9,TRBD2,TGTGCCAGCAGCACCAATAGCGGGCCCGCTGGCGTTTCCTACGAGCAGTACTTC,CASSTNSGPAGVSYEQYF
TRBJ1-3,.,TRBV25-1,.,TGTGCCAGCAGTGAATCGGCTCGCTCTGGAAACACCATATATTTT,CASSESARSGNTIYF
TRBJ2-7,.,TRBV6-1,.,TGTGCCAGCATGGAGGGATACGAGCAGTACTTC,CASMEGYEQYF
TRBJ2-5,.,TRBV5-1,.,TGCGCCAGCAGCTTGAGTCTGGGACTCTATAAAGAGACCCAGTACTTC,CASSLSLGLYKETQYF
TRBJ2-1,.,TRBV7-9,.,TGTGCCAGCAGCTTCAGAACTAGCAAACACAATGAGCAGTTCTTC,CASSFRTSKHNEQFF
TRBJ2-1,.,TRBV5-4,.,TGTGCCAGCACCGAACGCGGATCTCGTACCTACAATGAGCAGTTCTTC,CASTERGSRTYNEQFF
TRBJ1-5,.,TRBV10-3,.,TGTGCCATCAGTGATCCGGCAGGTCAAGATAGCAATCAGCCCCAGCATTTT,CAISDPAGQDSNQPQHF
TRBJ2-2,.,TRBV7-3,.,TGTGCCAGCAGCTCACCTAAGCTCCTCACCGGGGAGCTGTTTTTT,CASSSPKLLTGELFF
TRBJ2-3,once,TRBV11-2,TRBD2,TGTGCCAGCAGCTACGGACTAGCGGGAGGAGATACGCAGTATTTT,CASSYGLAGGDTQYF
TRBJ1-5,.,TRBV4-3,TRBD1,TGCGCCAGCAGCCAAGATCGGGGGGGACAGGGGGCACATCAGCCCCAGCATTTT,CASSQDRGGQGAHQPQHF
TRBJ2-2,.,TRBV19,.,TGTGCCAGTAGTTCCCACCTAGGCGGGGAGCTGTTTTTT,CASSSHLGGELFF
TRBJ2-1,once,TRBV11-2,.,TGTGCCAGCAGCTTACGAGCGGTCAATGAGCAGTTCTTC,CASSLRAVNEQFF
TRBJ2-1,.,TRBV2,TRBD2,TGTGCCAGCAGTGGTAGCGGGAGGGCCCACTCCTACAATGAGCAGTTCTTC,CASSGSGRAHSYNEQFF
TRBJ1-2,.,TRBV10-2,.,TGCGCCAGCAGTGCGGTTGAGGGAGGGAACTATGGCTACACCTTC,CASSAVEGGNYGYTF
TRBJ1-1,.,TRBV9,.,TGTGCCAGCAGCGTTAGCTACCACGGACAGGAAGCTTTCTTT,CASSVSYHGQEAFF
TRBJ2-1,.,TRBV19,.,TGTGCCAGTAGTATGACGGCCAACTCCTACAATGAGCAGTTCTTC,CASSMTANSYNEQFF